This passage covers 25 T cell receptor beta chains from one sample sequenced in a study of OX40 agonist ivuxolimab in advanced cancers. Using immunoSEQ multiplex PCR, the repertoire was profiled, and TCRdb retains in-frame clones only, with some absent. The sample consists of more than 60,000 clones, 86% of them appearing once. Sequencing used CD4+ or CD8+ T cells sorted from blood, obtained in a trial of the OX40 agonist ivuxolimab. The receptors here all came from an adult with an advanced solid tumor such as melanoma, head and neck, liver or kidney cancer.

The chain uses TRBV7-3 and TRBJ1-5; D possibly corresponds to TRBD1 (5 bases). Germline-derived CDR1 and CDR2 are SGHTA and FQGTGA. This CDR3 contains 13 residues. V was cut by 4 bases and J by 7 bases, with 11 bases left in between. CDR3 DNA: TGTGCCAGCAGCTCCCTAGAGGGGCAGCCCCAGCATTTT. Its translation: CASSSLEGQPQHF.

The chain couples TRBV6-6 to TRBJ2-7; TRBD1 agrees at 9 bases. Germline V lookup: CDR1 MNHNY, CDR2 SVGAGI (reference sequence). Losses at the gene ends were 0 bases for V and 2 bases for J; bases not matched to a gene: 2. The CDR3 is made up of 15 amino acids. The CDR3 loop is CASSYSRTGAYEQYF. The CDR3 DNA sequence: TGTGCCAGCAGTTACTCGAGGACAGGGGCCTACGAGCAGTACTTC.

V is TRBV25-1 and J is TRBJ1-5; 9 bases match TRBD1. Per germline, CDR1 MGHDK and CDR2 SYGVNS. CDR3 size: 13 residues. Trimming at V came to 8 bases and at J to 3 bases, leaving 2 bases not matched to a gene. The chain's CDR3 is CASGQGFNQPQHF. In nucleotides, the CDR3 is TGTGCCAGCGGACAGGGGTTCAATCAGCCCCAGCATTTT.

The chain couples TRBV9 to TRBJ2-3; D gene unclear. This CDR3 is built from 15 residues. Germline-derived CDR1 and CDR2 are SGDLS and YYNGEE. V lost 4 bases, J lost 0 bases, and 12 bases lay in between. The CDR3 sequence: CASSRDSTSTDTQYF. The CDR3 bases are TGTGCCAGCAGCCGTGACTCCACTAGCACAGATACGCAGTATTTT. Full variable domain (rest looked up from reference TRBV9 and TRBJ2-3): DSGVTQTPKHLITATGQRVTLRCSPRSGDLSVYWYQQSLDQGLQFLIQYYNGEERAKGNILERFSAQQFPDLHSELNLSSLELGDSALYFCASSRDSTSTDTQYFGPGTRLTVL.

The gene calls are TRBV4-1 and TRBJ2-1; no firm D call. Trimming removed 7 bases at V and 3 bases at J, with 7 bases between. From germline, CDR1 is MGHRA and CDR2 YSYEKL. This CDR3 spans 12 amino acids. The CDR3 nucleotides read TGCGCCAGCACCGCCGACTACAATGAGCAGTTCTTC. Encoded protein: CASTADYNEQFF.

The rearrangement uses TRBV6-6 and TRBJ2-7; 7 bases map to TRBD1. CDR1 and CDR2 (germline): MNHNY, SVGAGI (reference sequence). This CDR3 region has 14 residues. With V trimmed by 0 bases and J by 5 bases, 4 bases remained unmatched. CDR3 sequence reads: CASSYSHRGNEQYF. Here the CDR3 DNA reads TGTGCCAGCAGTTACTCACACAGGGGTAACGAGCAGTACTTC.

The rearrangement joins TRBV6-1 to TRBJ2-3; TRBD1 matches 10 bases. Germline-derived CDR1 and CDR2 are MNHNS and SASEGT. J was trimmed by 5 bases and V by 7 bases; bases with no gene match: 9. CDR3 size: 15 residues. CDR3 DNA sequence: TGTGCCAGCAAACGGGGACAGGGGTTGGGAGATACGCAGTATTTT. Protein product: CASKRGQGLGDTQYF.

The rearrangement joins TRBV19 to TRBJ1-2, with 11 bases fitting TRBD1. J was trimmed by 4 bases and V by 5 bases; bases with no gene match: 6. The length of the CDR3 is 15 residues. The V gene's germline CDR1 is LNHDA and CDR2 SQIVND (reference sequence). The CDR3 coding sequence is TGTGCCAGTAGTGGCCGGGACAGGGGGTTCTATGGCTACACCTTC. Protein: CASSGRDRGFYGYTF.

This chain uses TRBV30 with TRBJ1-2, with 9 bases identical to TRBD1. Germline V gene sequence: CDR1 GTSNPN, CDR2 SVGIG (reference sequence). J gave up 2 bases and V 1 base, and 2 bases lay outside the gene matches. CDR3 length: 14 amino acids. CDR3 bases: TGTGCCTGGAGTGGGACAGGGGAGAACTATGGCTACACCTTC. Translated, it gives CAWSGTGENYGYTF.

V and J are TRBV6-1 and TRBJ2-5; no firm D call. Per germline, CDR1 MNHNS and CDR2 SASEGT. Between the trimmed V and J ends, which lost 4 bases and 1 base, there was a span of 4 bases. This CDR3 region has 12 residues. CDR3 DNA: TGTGCCAGCAGTGTACTCCAAGAGACCCAGTACTTC. It encodes CASSVLQETQYF.

The chain links TRBV2 to TRBJ1-3, with a possible D match to TRBD1 (5 bases). The CDR3 sequence is 18 residues long. Trimming took off 4 bases at V and 0 bases at J, with 19 bases between the two ends. CDR1 and CDR2 (germline): SNHLY, FYNNEI. The CDR3 protein is CASSGGGYRTNSGNTIYF. CDR3 sequence (DNA): TGTGCCAGCAGTGGGGGGGGGTACAGGACTAACTCTGGAAACACCATATATTTT. The full variable domain, in which reference TRBV2 and TRBJ1-3 provide the parts outside the CDR3, is EPEVTQTPSHQVTQMGQEVILRCVPISNHLYFYWYRQILGQKVEFLVSFYNNEISEKSEIFDDQFSVERPDGSNFTLKIRSTKLEDSAMYFCASSGGGYRTNSGNTIYFGEGSWLTVV.

J is TRBJ2-5 and V is TRBV7-7; TRBD1 aligns across 11 bases. The CDR3 is 13 residues long. The germline gives CDR1 SSHAT, CDR2 FNYEAQ (reference sequence). V lost 3 bases, J lost 11 bases, and 5 bases stayed unmatched. The CDR3 bases are TGTGCCAGCAGCTTGACGGGACAGGGGGAGCAGTACTTC. This sequence encodes CASSLTGQGEQYF.

The chain employs TRBV7-2 and TRBJ1-2; D call uncertain. V was trimmed by 5 bases and J by 2 bases, leaving 9 bases between them. The CDR3 is 13 amino acids. CDR1 is SGHTA and CDR2 is FQGNSA in the germline V gene. CDR3 region: CASSPHENYGYTF. The CDR3 nucleotides are TGTGCCAGCAGCCCACACGAAAACTATGGCTACACCTTC.

The chain links TRBV6-5 to TRBJ2-7; 7 nucleotides align to TRBD2. After removal of 3 bases from V and 0 bases from J, the junction contained 8 bases not matched to a gene. The CDR3 runs to 16 residues. The germline CDR1 and CDR2 sequences are MNHEY and SVGAGI. The CDR3 nucleotides read TGTGCCAGCAGTTATTCTGGTGCTAGCGGCTCCTACGAGCAGTACTTC. Amino acid sequence: CASSYSGASGSYEQYF.

The rearrangement links TRBV7-3 to TRBJ2-2; D not certain. Germline V CDR1 and CDR2: SGHTA, FQGTGA. The CDR3 is 14 amino acids. The ends were cut back, 0 bases at V and 1 base at J, with 3 bases in the middle. The CDR3 bases are TGTGCCAGCAGCTTAACACAGAACACCGGGGAGCTGTTTTTT. It is translated as CASSLTQNTGELFF.

CDR3 loop: CASSPGLLGIAKNIQYF. CDR3 sequence (DNA): TGTGCCAGCAGCCCAGGGCTCTTAGGAATTGCCAAAAACATTCAGTACTTC. The chain joins TRBV16 to TRBJ2-4; a possible D gene is TRBD1 (5 bases). This CDR3 comprises 17 residues. V was pared by 4 bases and J by 1 base, with 17 bases between. The germline V gene encodes CDR1 KGHSY and CDR2 FQNENV.

The chain employs TRBV18 and TRBJ2-1; D possibly corresponds to TRBD1 (5 bases). V was cut by 3 bases and J by 10 bases, with 7 bases left in between. The length of the CDR3 is 11 residues. Germline CDR1 KGHSH, CDR2 LQKENI. The CDR3 DNA sequence: TGTGCCAGCTCACCGTCAGGGGAGCAGTTCTTC. Residues: CASSPSGEQFF.

This clone was detected once. The genes are TRBV11-1 and TRBJ1-1, with D hard to call. CDR3 size: 11 residues. V shed 5 bases and J shed 5 bases, with 6 bases lying between them. The V gene's germline CDR1 is SGHAT and CDR2 FQDESV (reference sequence). The CDR3 loop is CASSPLTEAFF. In nucleotides, the CDR3 is TGTGCCAGCAGCCCTCTAACTGAAGCTTTCTTT.

V gene TRBV6-1 combines with J gene TRBJ1-5; TRBD1 is a possible D gene (5 bases). The CDR3 is 15 amino acids. Germline CDR1 and CDR2: MNHNS and SASEGT. Trimming took off 3 bases at V and 2 bases at J, with 11 bases between the two ends. CDR3: CASSEGLTGNQPQHF. Here the CDR3 DNA reads TGTGCCAGCAGTGAGGGACTAACGGGCAATCAGCCCCAGCATTTT.

The V call is TRBV25-1, the J call TRBJ2-3; TRBD1 aligns across 8 bases. This CDR3 region has 15 residues. From germline, CDR1 is MGHDK and CDR2 SYGVNS. After removal of 2 bases from V and 1 base from J, the junction contained 2 bases not matched to a gene. The CDR3 here is CASSEVRGRTDTQYF. The CDR3 DNA reads as TGTGCCAGCAGTGAAGTCAGGGGGCGCACAGATACGCAGTATTTT.

The chain is built from TRBV5-1 and TRBJ2-1, with 11 bases aligning to TRBD2. The CDR3 runs 17 residues. CDR1 and CDR2 (germline): SGHRS, YFSETQ. Unmatched junction bases numbered 10, after V lost 1 base and J lost 7 bases. This CDR3 reads CASSLYSGGALRNEQFF. In nucleotides, the CDR3 is TGCGCCAGCAGCTTGTATAGCGGGGGGGCCTTAAGAAATGAGCAGTTCTTC.

The gene calls are TRBV11-2 and TRBJ1-2; weak D call: TRBD1 (5 bases). This CDR3 comprises 14 residues. The germline CDR1 and CDR2 sequences are SGHAT and FQNNGV. V was cut by 0 bases and J by 8 bases, with 13 bases left in between. Here the CDR3 DNA reads TGTGCCAGCAGCTTAGATCCCAGGGCTGGGGGCTACACCTTC. As protein: CASSLDPRAGGYTF.

This sequence joins TRBV18 and TRBJ2-7, with 8 positions matching TRBD2. The germline CDR1 and CDR2 sequences are KGHSH and LQKENI. Trimming cost V 0 bases and J 2 bases; bases outside gene matches: 6. This CDR3 contains 16 residues. CDR3 residues: CASSPPGSGRAYEQYF. The CDR3 nucleotides are TGTGCCAGCTCACCACCGGGATCCGGGAGGGCCTACGAGCAGTACTTC. Full variable domain (missing parts from reference TRBV18 and TRBJ2-7): NAGVMQNPRHLVRRRGQEARLRCSPMKGHSHVYWYRQLPEEGLKFMVYLQKENIIDESGMPKERFSAEFPKEGPSILRIQQVVRGDSAAYFCASSPPGSGRAYEQYFGPGTRLTVT.

The chain couples TRBV18 to TRBJ2-3; possibly TRBD1 or TRBD2 for D (6 bases each). V was cut by 2 bases and J by 0 bases, with 9 bases left in between. This CDR3 comprises 15 residues. Germline lookup yields CDR1 KGHSH and CDR2 LQKENI. The CDR3 region has the DNA TGTGCCAGCTCACCAAGGGGGGTAAGCACAGATACGCAGTATTTT. This codes for CASSPRGVSTDTQYF.

The rearrangement joins TRBV2 to TRBJ1-2; no firm D call. V shed 7 bases and J shed 3 bases, with 15 bases lying between them. The CDR3 is 14 residues long. The germline CDR1 and CDR2 sequences are SNHLY and FYNNEI. The CDR3 region has the DNA TGTGCCAGCAATTCCGCAGGACGGGACTATGGCTACACCTTC. This gives the protein CASNSAGRDYGYTF.